This T cell receptor (beta chain) was identified during a study of ipilimumab plus nivolumab after autologous stem cell transplantation. Study overall: Both relapsed and primary refractory DLBCL were included. Study results and limitations: The authors say TCR, Treg and microbiome findings warrant further study.

Starting 14 to 28 days after autologous transplant, ipilimumab 1 mg/kg was given. The data were produced by immunoSEQ multiplex PCR, yet TCRdb's version contains in-frame clones alone and is incomplete. The table shows about 84,000 clones, with under 85% occurring only once. With respect to this clone: What it binds is not known.

The CDR3 spans 15 residues. CDR1 and CDR2 from the germline V gene are SGHRS and YFSETQ. Trimming stripped 0 bases from V and 5 bases from J, with 14 bases between. The receptor was derived from a male donor with diffuse large B-cell lymphoma. The sample consisted of PBMCs, taken in a trial of ipilimumab plus nivolumab as post-transplant consolidation. This chain connects TRBV5-1 to TRBJ2-5, with D tentatively TRBD1 or TRBD2 (5 bases each). CDR3 DNA sequence: TGCGCCAGCAGCTTGGGAGGGGACCTTCCGGAGACCCAGTACTTC. It yields the protein CASSLGGDLPETQYF.